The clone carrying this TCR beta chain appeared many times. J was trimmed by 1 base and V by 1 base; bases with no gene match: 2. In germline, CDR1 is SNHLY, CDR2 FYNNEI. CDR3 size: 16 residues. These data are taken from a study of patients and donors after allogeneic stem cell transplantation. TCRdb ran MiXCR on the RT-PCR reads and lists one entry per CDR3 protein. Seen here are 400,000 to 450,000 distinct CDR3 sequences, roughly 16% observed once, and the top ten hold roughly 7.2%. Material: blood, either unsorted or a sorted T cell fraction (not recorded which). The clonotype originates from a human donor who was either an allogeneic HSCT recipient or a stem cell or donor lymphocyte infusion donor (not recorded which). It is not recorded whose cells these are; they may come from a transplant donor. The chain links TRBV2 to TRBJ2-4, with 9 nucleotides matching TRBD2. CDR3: CASSEGSGRAKNIQYF. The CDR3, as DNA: TGTGCCAGCAGTGAAGGGAGCGGGAGGGCCAAAAACATTCAGTACTTC.